Listed below are T cell receptor beta chains from one sample, sequenced in a study of blood T cell repertoires in COVID-19. Using immunoSEQ multiplex PCR, the repertoire was profiled, and TCRdb retains in-frame clones only, with some absent. The sample includes approximately 150,000 clones, roughly 89% of them seen just once. Sequencing used peripheral blood. The receptors here all came from a man aged 25 to 40 with COVID-19, enrolled during active disease. Each CDR3 is given with its conserved first and last residue. Fields, in order: clone size, D gene, J gene, V gene, CDR3 DNA, CDR3 protein. A D gene is named only where the DNA matches it firmly. Size values are once, few and many counts, or a class for expanded clones, and some rows have none.

clone size: NA; D gene: TRBD2; J gene: TRBJ2-2; V gene: TRBV10-3; CDR3 DNA: TGTGCCATCTCGTGGACTAGCGGGAGGATCACCGGGGAGCTGTTTTTT; CDR3 protein: CAISWTSGRITGELFF
clone size: NA; D gene: NA; J gene: TRBJ2-7; V gene: TRBV6-2/TRBV6-3; CDR3 DNA: TGTGCCAGCAGTGTGACAGAGAGCTCCTACGAGCAGTACTTC; CDR3 protein: CASSVTESSYEQYF
clone size: NA; D gene: NA; J gene: TRBJ1-6; V gene: TRBV14; CDR3 DNA: TGTGCCAGCAGCCTACAGGGATATTCACCCCTCCACTTT; CDR3 protein: CASSLQGYSPLHF
clone size: NA; D gene: TRBD2; J gene: TRBJ2-3; V gene: TRBV7-2; CDR3 DNA: TGTGCCAGCAGCCCCAGCGGGATAGCAGATACGCAGTATTTT; CDR3 protein: CASSPSGIADTQYF
clone size: NA; D gene: NA; J gene: TRBJ2-2; V gene: TRBV6-1; CDR3 DNA: TGTGCCAGCAGTGATTTTGGGGGGGCCACCGGGGAGCTGTTTTTT; CDR3 protein: CASSDFGGATGELFF
clone size: NA; D gene: NA; J gene: TRBJ2-2; V gene: TRBV7-8; CDR3 DNA: TGTGCCAGCAGAAAATCTCTCAGGGGCGGCAGGGACACCGGGGAGCTGTTTTTT; CDR3 protein: CASRKSLRGGRDTGELFF
clone size: NA; D gene: TRBD2; J gene: TRBJ2-7; V gene: TRBV7-8; CDR3 DNA: TGTGCCAGCAGCCAGGCCGGGACTAGCGGAGTTTACGAGCAGTACTTC; CDR3 protein: CASSQAGTSGVYEQYF
clone size: NA; D gene: TRBD2; J gene: TRBJ2-3; V gene: TRBV10-2; CDR3 DNA: TGCGCCAGCAAGACTAGCGGGAGGAAGGATACGCAGTATTTT; CDR3 protein: CASKTSGRKDTQYF
clone size: NA; D gene: TRBD1; J gene: TRBJ1-2; V gene: TRBV7-2; CDR3 DNA: TGTGCCAGCACCCTAGACAGGGGGCAAGGCTACACCTTC; CDR3 protein: CASTLDRGQGYTF
clone size: once; D gene: NA; J gene: TRBJ2-3; V gene: TRBV7-3; CDR3 DNA: TGTGCCAGCAGCTTAGACTTCTACACAGATACGCAGTATTTT; CDR3 protein: CASSLDFYTDTQYF
clone size: NA; D gene: NA; J gene: TRBJ2-3; V gene: TRBV6-5; CDR3 DNA: TGTGCCAGCAGTTACCAGGGGAACCCGGCGGATACGCAGTATTTT; CDR3 protein: CASSYQGNPADTQYF
clone size: once; D gene: NA; J gene: TRBJ2-7; V gene: TRBV29-1; CDR3 DNA: TGCAGCGTTGTACCCAGCAGGGGCTCATCCTACGAGCAGTACTTC; CDR3 protein: CSVVPSRGSSYEQYF
clone size: NA; D gene: TRBD1; J gene: TRBJ1-2; V gene: TRBV7-2; CDR3 DNA: TGTGCCAGCACCTCCGGGACAGCTAACTATGGCTACACCTTC; CDR3 protein: CASTSGTANYGYTF
clone size: few; D gene: NA; J gene: TRBJ1-2; V gene: TRBV6-1; CDR3 DNA: TGTGCCAGCAGGGGCCCAGGAGGTGACTATGGCTACACCTTC; CDR3 protein: CASRGPGGDYGYTF
clone size: NA; D gene: NA; J gene: TRBJ2-1; V gene: TRBV6-6; CDR3 DNA: TGTGCCAGCAGAAACGGAGGGTTCCAGTTCTTC; CDR3 protein: CASRNGGFQFF
clone size: NA; D gene: TRBD2; J gene: TRBJ2-5; V gene: TRBV28; CDR3 DNA: TGTGCCAGCAGCCGACCCACGCGGGAGGGTGGGGAGACCCAGTACTTC; CDR3 protein: CASSRPTREGGETQYF
clone size: NA; D gene: NA; J gene: TRBJ2-3; V gene: TRBV28; CDR3 DNA: TGTGCCAGCAGCCTGGGCGGGTCTATTAGCACAGATACGCAGTATTTT; CDR3 protein: CASSLGGSISTDTQYF
clone size: NA; D gene: TRBD2; J gene: TRBJ2-1; V gene: TRBV9; CDR3 DNA: TGTGCCAGCAGCATCCGGACTAGCGGGAGCGGTAATGAGCAGTTCTTC; CDR3 protein: CASSIRTSGSGNEQFF
clone size: NA; D gene: NA; J gene: TRBJ2-7; V gene: TRBV28; CDR3 DNA: TGTGCCAGCAGTTTAGCGGAATACGAGCAGTACTTC; CDR3 protein: CASSLAEYEQYF
clone size: few; D gene: TRBD2; J gene: TRBJ2-1; V gene: TRBV11-2; CDR3 DNA: TGTGCCAGCAGCTTCGCCGGGACTAGGAATGAGCAGTTCTTC; CDR3 protein: CASSFAGTRNEQFF
clone size: NA; D gene: NA; J gene: TRBJ1-2; V gene: TRBV7-8; CDR3 DNA: TGTGCCAGCAGCTTAGCGGGGGGGCCTCAAAACTATGGCTACACCTTC; CDR3 protein: CASSLAGGPQNYGYTF
clone size: once; D gene: TRBD2; J gene: TRBJ2-7; V gene: TRBV4-1; CDR3 DNA: TGCGCCAGCAGCCCCAACGAGGGAGGGTACGAGCAGTACTTC; CDR3 protein: CASSPNEGGYEQYF
clone size: once; D gene: TRBD1; J gene: TRBJ2-3; V gene: TRBV19; CDR3 DNA: TGTGCCAGTAGTATGACAGGGGACCAGGCGCAGTATTTT; CDR3 protein: CASSMTGDQAQYF
clone size: NA; D gene: NA; J gene: TRBJ2-1; V gene: TRBV5-1; CDR3 DNA: TGCGCCAGCAGCCCTGAGGTGCAGGGGTACAATGAGCAGTTCTTC; CDR3 protein: CASSPEVQGYNEQFF
clone size: once; D gene: NA; J gene: TRBJ1-6; V gene: TRBV5-4; CDR3 DNA: TGTGCCAGCAGCAGCACGAATTCACCCCTCCACTTT; CDR3 protein: CASSSTNSPLHF
clone size: NA; D gene: NA; J gene: TRBJ2-1; V gene: TRBV4-2; CDR3 DNA: TGTGCCAGCAGCCAAGTAAATGAGCAGTTCTTC; CDR3 protein: CASSQVNEQFF
clone size: NA; D gene: TRBD1; J gene: TRBJ2-3; V gene: TRBV18; CDR3 DNA: TGTGCCAGCTCACCCCCCGGGACAGGGCCGGATACGCAGTATTTT; CDR3 protein: CASSPPGTGPDTQYF
clone size: NA; D gene: NA; J gene: TRBJ1-1; V gene: TRBV28; CDR3 DNA: TGTGCCAGCAGTTCCCTCCTCACTGAAGCTTTCTTT; CDR3 protein: CASSSLLTEAFF
clone size: NA; D gene: TRBD2; J gene: TRBJ2-7; V gene: TRBV2; CDR3 DNA: TGTGCCACCGAGAGACGGGAGGGCCTTCCCCACGAGCAGTACTTC; CDR3 protein: CATERREGLPHEQYF
clone size: NA; D gene: NA; J gene: TRBJ1-2; V gene: TRBV3-1/TRBV3-2; CDR3 DNA: TGTGCCAGCAGCCAAGGGAGGGGCCGCTACACCTTC; CDR3 protein: CASSQGRGRYTF
clone size: NA; D gene: NA; J gene: TRBJ1-5; V gene: TRBV29-1; CDR3 DNA: TGCAGCGTCTCCGTTCGTACAGGGACAAGCAATCAGCCCCAGCATTTT; CDR3 protein: CSVSVRTGTSNQPQHF
clone size: few; D gene: TRBD1; J gene: TRBJ1-1; V gene: TRBV19; CDR3 DNA: TGTGCCAGTACCCGACAGGGCTGGAACACTGAAGCTTTCTTT; CDR3 protein: CASTRQGWNTEAFF
clone size: NA; D gene: NA; J gene: TRBJ2-7; V gene: TRBV15; CDR3 DNA: TGTGCCACCAGCAGAGATCCCAATCAGGGAAGGGAGCAGTACTTC; CDR3 protein: CATSRDPNQGREQYF
clone size: NA; D gene: NA; J gene: TRBJ2-5; V gene: TRBV20-1; CDR3 DNA: TGCAGTGCTAGTGTGGAGTCGCGGCAAGAGACCCAGTACTTC; CDR3 protein: CSASVESRQETQYF
clone size: NA; D gene: TRBD1; J gene: TRBJ1-4; V gene: TRBV19; CDR3 DNA: TGTGCGTCCGGACAGGGGGCGGAAAAACTGTTTTTT; CDR3 protein: CASGQGAEKLFF
clone size: few; D gene: NA; J gene: TRBJ2-1; V gene: TRBV2; CDR3 DNA: TGTGCCAGCCGCAGGGGTGGTGAGCAGTTCTTC; CDR3 protein: CASRRGGEQFF
clone size: NA; D gene: NA; J gene: TRBJ2-5; V gene: TRBV30; CDR3 DNA: TGTGCCTGGAGTCGAGGCAGGGTCCAAGAGACCCAGTACTTC; CDR3 protein: CAWSRGRVQETQYF
clone size: few; D gene: TRBD2; J gene: TRBJ2-1; V gene: TRBV19; CDR3 DNA: TGTGCCAGTAGTCCGGGACTAGCGGAGAACAATGAGCAGTTCTTC; CDR3 protein: CASSPGLAENNEQFF
clone size: NA; D gene: NA; J gene: TRBJ1-4; V gene: TRBV27; CDR3 DNA: TGTGCCAGCAGTTCTAGCGCGACAGCAACTAATGAAAAACTGTTTTTT; CDR3 protein: CASSSSATATNEKLFF
clone size: once; D gene: TRBD1; J gene: TRBJ1-6; V gene: TRBV30; CDR3 DNA: TGTGCCTGGACGGGGACAGGAGGGTCGAATTCACCCCTCCACTTT; CDR3 protein: CAWTGTGGSNSPLHF
clone size: NA; D gene: TRBD2; J gene: TRBJ2-1; V gene: TRBV4-1; CDR3 DNA: TGCGCCAGCAGCCAAGATCAGGCTAGCGGCTTGTTACGGCAGTTCTTC; CDR3 protein: CASSQDQASGLLRQFF
clone size: NA; D gene: TRBD2; J gene: TRBJ2-5; V gene: TRBV2; CDR3 DNA: TGTGCCAGCCAGGTTAGCGGGGGTCAAGAGACCCAGTACTTC; CDR3 protein: CASQVSGGQETQYF
clone size: NA; D gene: NA; J gene: TRBJ2-5; V gene: TRBV7-9; CDR3 DNA: TGTGCCAGCAGCTTAGTCGGTAGCACAGAGACCCAGTACTTC; CDR3 protein: CASSLVGSTETQYF
clone size: NA; D gene: NA; J gene: TRBJ2-3; V gene: TRBV10-3; CDR3 DNA: TGTGCCATCAGCAAGATGGAGGATACGCAGTATTTT; CDR3 protein: CAISKMEDTQYF
clone size: NA; D gene: TRBD2; J gene: TRBJ2-2; V gene: TRBV2; CDR3 DNA: TGTGCCAGCAGCACGACTAGCGGGAACACCGGGGAGCTGTTTTTT; CDR3 protein: CASSTTSGNTGELFF